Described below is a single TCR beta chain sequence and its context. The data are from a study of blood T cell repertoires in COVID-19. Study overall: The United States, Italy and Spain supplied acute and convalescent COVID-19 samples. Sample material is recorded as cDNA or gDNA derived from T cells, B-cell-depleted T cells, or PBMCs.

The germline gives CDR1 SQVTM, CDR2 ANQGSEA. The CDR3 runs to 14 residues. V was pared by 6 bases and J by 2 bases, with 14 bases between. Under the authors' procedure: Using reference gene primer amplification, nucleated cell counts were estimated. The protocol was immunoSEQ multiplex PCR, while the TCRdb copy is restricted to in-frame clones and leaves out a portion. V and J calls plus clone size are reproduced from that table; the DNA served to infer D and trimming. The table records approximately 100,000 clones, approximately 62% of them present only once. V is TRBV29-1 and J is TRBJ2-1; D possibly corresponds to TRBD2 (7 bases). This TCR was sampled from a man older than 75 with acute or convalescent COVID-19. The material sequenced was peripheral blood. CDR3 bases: TGCAGCGTCCTGGGGGGGGCCACCTACAATGAGCAGTTCTTC. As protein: CSVLGGATYNEQFF.